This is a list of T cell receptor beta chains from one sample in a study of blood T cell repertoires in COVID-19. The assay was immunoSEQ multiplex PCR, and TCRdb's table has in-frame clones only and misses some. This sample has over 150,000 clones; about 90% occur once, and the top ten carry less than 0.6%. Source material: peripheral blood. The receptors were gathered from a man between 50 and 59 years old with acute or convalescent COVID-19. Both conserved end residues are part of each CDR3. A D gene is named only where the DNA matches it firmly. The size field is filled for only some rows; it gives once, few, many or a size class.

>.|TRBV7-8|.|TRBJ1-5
TGTGCCAGCAGCTTACAGGGTGCCGATAGCAATCAGCCCCAGCATTTT
CASSLQGADSNQPQHF
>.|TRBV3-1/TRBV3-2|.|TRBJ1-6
TGTGCCAGCTCTAACCGGGGGGACCCCATCCACTTT
CASSNRGDPIHF
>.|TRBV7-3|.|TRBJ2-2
TGTGCCAGCACGTCGGGGGACACCGGGGAGCTGTTTTTT
CASTSGDTGELFF
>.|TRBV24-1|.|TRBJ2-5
TGTGCCACCTCGGGAATTGGTGGGAGGCAAGAGACCCAGTACTTC
CATSGIGGRQETQYF
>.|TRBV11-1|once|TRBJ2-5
TGTGCCAGCAGCTTAGAGGGGGACACTCAGTACTTC
CASSLEGDTQYF
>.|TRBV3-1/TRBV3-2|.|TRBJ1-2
TGTGCCAGCAGCCAAGATACCCGGGGGTATGGCTACACCTTC
CASSQDTRGYGYTF
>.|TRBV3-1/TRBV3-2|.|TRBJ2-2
TGTGCCAGCAGCCTCTCTAGGAGGAGGCTGAACACCGGGGAGCTGTTTTTT
CASSLSRRRLNTGELFF
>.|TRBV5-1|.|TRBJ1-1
TGCGCCAGCAGCCCGCGAGCGGACGACACTGAAGCTTTCTTT
CASSPRADDTEAFF
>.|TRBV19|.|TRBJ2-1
TGTGCCAGTAGTGGCGGGAAAGACAATGAGCAGTTCTTC
CASSGGKDNEQFF
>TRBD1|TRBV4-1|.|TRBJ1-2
TGCGCCAGCAGCCAAGACAACAGGGGAAGGGATGGCTACACCTTC
CASSQDNRGRDGYTF
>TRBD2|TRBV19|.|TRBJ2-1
TGTGCCAGTAGTATAAACCCCCGGGACTACAGGAATGAGCAGTTCTTC
CASSINPRDYRNEQFF
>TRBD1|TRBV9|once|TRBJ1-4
TGTGCCAGCAGCTCACAGGGGGGGGCTAATGAAAAACTGTTTTTT
CASSSQGGANEKLFF
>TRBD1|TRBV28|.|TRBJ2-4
TGTGCCAGCACCGGACAGGGTAGAAACATTCAGTACTTC
CASTGQGRNIQYF
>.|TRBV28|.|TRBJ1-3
TGTGCCAGCAGTGTCCCAGGGGATAAAAGAAACACCATATATTTT
CASSVPGDKRNTIYF